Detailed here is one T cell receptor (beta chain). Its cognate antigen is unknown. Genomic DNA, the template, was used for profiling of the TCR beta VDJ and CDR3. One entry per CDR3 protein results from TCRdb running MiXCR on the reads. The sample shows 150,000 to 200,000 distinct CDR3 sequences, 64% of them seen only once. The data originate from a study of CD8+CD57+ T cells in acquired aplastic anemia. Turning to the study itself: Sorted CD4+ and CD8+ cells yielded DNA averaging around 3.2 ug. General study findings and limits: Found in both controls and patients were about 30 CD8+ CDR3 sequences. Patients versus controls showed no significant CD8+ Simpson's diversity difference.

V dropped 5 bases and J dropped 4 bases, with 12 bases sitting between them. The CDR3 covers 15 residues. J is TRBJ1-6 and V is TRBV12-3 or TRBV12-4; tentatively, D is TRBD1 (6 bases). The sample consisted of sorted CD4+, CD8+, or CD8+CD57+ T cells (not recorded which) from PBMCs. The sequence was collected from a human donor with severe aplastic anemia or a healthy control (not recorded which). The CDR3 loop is CASSLQQGYNSPLHF. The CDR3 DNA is TGTGCCAGCAGTCTTCAACAGGGTTATAATTCACCCCTCCACTTT.